Below are 5 T cell receptor beta chains sequenced from a single sample in a study of blood T cell repertoires in COVID-19. The method was immunoSEQ multiplex PCR; TCRdb's version includes in-frame clones alone and lacks a portion of them. The sample lists approximately 190,000 clones; over 70% were seen once. The sequencing sample was made of peripheral blood. Receptors originate from a man between 60 and 75 years old with active or convalescent COVID-19.

The chain combines TRBV19 with TRBJ1-3, with 8 bases lining up with TRBD1. J lost 0 bases, V lost 3 bases, and 4 bases had no gene match. CDR1 is LNHDA and CDR2 is SQIVND in the germline V gene (reference sequence). The CDR3 has 16 amino acids. The CDR3 DNA follows: TGTGCCAGTAGTATGGACAGGGCTAGCTCTGGAAACACCATATATTTT. It is translated as CASSMDRASSGNTIYF.

The chain employs TRBV7-3 and TRBJ2-7; 8 nucleotides agree with TRBD2. The CDR3 spans 15 residues. Germline trimming cut 3 bases from V and 1 base from J; bases unmatched to any gene: 5. Germline CDR1 and CDR2: SGHTA and FQGTGA. CDR3 in DNA: TGTGCCAGCAGCTTTGGCACTAGCGGTTCCTACGAGCAGTACTTC. Translated, it gives CASSFGTSGSYEQYF.

CDR3: CASSEVSDSYEQYF. CDR3 coding DNA: TGTGCCAGTAGTGAAGTGTCGGACAGCTACGAGCAGTACTTC. This rearrangement joins TRBV19 to TRBJ2-7, with TRBD1 as a possible D gene (6 bases). Trimming took 5 bases from V and 3 from J, leaving 14 bases between them. In germline, CDR1 is LNHDA, CDR2 SQIVND (reference sequence). CDR3 length equals 14 residues. Looking up the rest from reference TRBV19 and TRBJ2-7 gives the full variable domain: DGGITQSPKYLFRKEGQNVTLSCEQNLNHDAMYWYRQDPGQGLRLIYYSQIVNDFQKGDIAEGYSVSREKKESFPLTVTSAQKNPTAFYLCASSEVSDSYEQYFGPGTRLTVT.

This clone turned up a few times. This chain joins TRBV24-1 and TRBJ2-1, with 7 bases fitting TRBD1. This CDR3 has 18 residues. Germline V CDR1 and CDR2: KGHDR, SFDVKD. Unmatched junction bases numbered 11, after V lost 4 bases and J lost 0 bases. The CDR3 loop is CATSEYGQAKSSYNEQFF. In nucleotides, the CDR3 is TGTGCCACCAGTGAATATGGACAGGCTAAAAGCTCCTACAATGAGCAGTTCTTC.

This chain links TRBV2 with TRBJ1-5; TRBD1 aligns across 9 bases. V lost 10 bases and J lost 1; bases outside the gene matches: 11. The CDR3 is 16 residues long. Germline values: CDR1 SNHLY, CDR2 FYNNEI. The CDR3 coding sequence is TGTGCCACCCACTCCACAGGGGGCTTGAGCAATCAGCCCCAGCATTTT. It translates to CATHSTGGLSNQPQHF. Based on the CDR3 plus reference TRBV2 and TRBJ1-5, the full variable domain is EPEVTQTPSHQVTQMGQEVILRCVPISNHLYFYWYRQILGQKVEFLVSFYNNEISEKSEIFDDQFSVERPDGSNFTLKIRSTKLEDSAMYFCATHSTGGLSNQPQHFGDGTRLSIL.